Below, 23 T cell receptor beta chains from the same sample are listed, as sequenced in a study of T cell responses to AZD1222 COVID-19 vaccine. Sequencing was performed with immunoSEQ multiplex PCR; in TCRdb, only in-frame clones are kept and a portion is missing. The sample yields roughly 46,000 clones, around 89% seen once. Sample: peripheral blood, taken 28 days after the second AZD1222 dose. The source of these receptors is an adult who received the AZD1222 COVID-19 vaccine.

In this sample, this clone turned up a few times. This chain joins TRBV7-2 and TRBJ2-2; a possible D gene is TRBD1 (6 bases). Germline V gene lookup returns CDR1 SGHTA and CDR2 FQGNSA. The CDR3 length is 14 residues. V gave up 6 bases and J gave up 0 bases, with 8 bases separating them. Written as DNA, the CDR3 is TGTGCCAGCAGACGGGACACGAACACCGGGGAGCTGTTTTTT. Amino acid sequence: CASRRDTNTGELFF.

The chain links TRBV27 to TRBJ1-5; TRBD1 agrees at 7 bases. The CDR3 spans 14 residues. With V trimmed by 5 bases and J by 2 bases, 3 bases remained unmatched. Germline CDR1 MNHEY, CDR2 SMNVEV (reference sequence). In DNA, the CDR3 is TGTGCCAGCAGTCCCGGACAGGGCAATCAGCCCCAGCATTTT. Protein: CASSPGQGNQPQHF.

The chain combines TRBV6-1 with TRBJ1-2; D not certain. The CDR3 consists of 12 residues. V lost 3 bases, J lost 8 bases, and 10 bases lay in between. Germline lookup yields CDR1 MNHNS and CDR2 SASEGT. For the CDR3, the DNA is TGTGCCAGCAGTGATACGCTTATGGGCTACACCTTC. It specifies CASSDTLMGYTF.

The genes are TRBV18 and TRBJ1-1, with D perhaps matching TRBD1 (5 bases). The CDR3 is 15 amino acids. Trimming shortened V by 2 bases and J by 3 bases, and 13 bases separated the two germline ends. Germline V lookup: CDR1 KGHSH, CDR2 LQKENI. The CDR3 reads CASSPSQGWDTEAFF. The CDR3 bases are TGTGCCAGCTCACCATCTCAGGGCTGGGACACTGAAGCTTTCTTT. Based on the CDR3 plus reference TRBV18 and TRBJ1-1, the full variable domain is NAGVMQNPRHLVRRRGQEARLRCSPMKGHSHVYWYRQLPEEGLKFMVYLQKENIIDESGMPKERFSAEFPKEGPSILRIQQVVRGDSAAYFCASSPSQGWDTEAFFGQGTRLTVV.

CDR3 sequence reads: CASSLDGSYEQYF. For the CDR3, the DNA is TGTGCCAGCAGCTTAGATGGCTCCTACGAGCAGTACTTC. This chain links TRBV7-8 with TRBJ2-7; no clear D gene. The CDR3 consists of 13 residues. V was cut by 1 base and J by 0 bases, with 4 bases left in between. Germline V lookup: CDR1 SGHVS, CDR2 FQNEAQ. Variable domain in full (rest from reference TRBV7-8 and TRBJ2-7): GAGVSQSPRYKVAKRGQDVALRCDPISGHVSLFWYQQALGQGPEFLTYFQNEAQLDKSGLPSDRFFAERPEGSVSTLKIQRTQQEDSAVYLCASSLDGSYEQYFGPGTRLTVT.

This CDR3 is CASSQGAWETQYF. DNA for the CDR3: TGTGCCAGCAGCCAGGGGGCGTGGGAGACCCAGTACTTC. The chain couples TRBV6-2 or TRBV6-3 to TRBJ2-5; 8 bases match TRBD1. This CDR3 has 13 residues. The germline V gene has CDR1 MNHEY and CDR2 SVGEGT. J was trimmed by 5 bases and V by 6 bases; bases with no gene match: 5.

This chain uses TRBV6-2 or TRBV6-3 with TRBJ1-1; a possible D gene is TRBD1 (6 bases). Trimming left V 6 bases short and J 1 base short, with 15 bases between. From germline, CDR1 is MNHEY and CDR2 SVGEGT. The CDR3 extends over 15 amino acids. The CDR3 DNA is TGTGCCAGCAGCCACGGGGGGGCAAGGAACACTGAAGCTTTCTTT. Translated, it gives CASSHGGARNTEAFF.

The V call is TRBV19, the J call TRBJ1-1; D is undetermined. Trimming pared 0 bases from V and 8 bases from J, leaving 16 bases between. The length of the CDR3 is 15 residues. From germline, CDR1 is LNHDA and CDR2 SQIVND (reference sequence). The CDR3 protein is CASSIDESRWQEAFF. DNA of the CDR3: TGTGCCAGTAGTATAGATGAGTCTAGGTGGCAGGAAGCTTTCTTT.

The genes are TRBV23-1 and TRBJ1-6, with no clear D. TRBV23-1 is known as an ORF, though its function is uncertain. V was shortened by 7 bases and J by 6 bases, with 25 bases between the two germline ends. This CDR3 comprises 18 residues. The CDR3 coding sequence is TGCGCCAGCACCCGGGTGCTTACTGCCTCTTCTAGTAATTCACCCCTCCACTTT. Amino acids: CASTRVLTASSSNSPLHF.

The chain employs TRBV7-9 and TRBJ2-1; possible D gene TRBD2, 6 bases. The CDR3 is 15 amino acids. V dropped 5 bases and J dropped 12 bases, with 23 bases sitting between them. Germline values: CDR1 SEHNR, CDR2 FQNEAQ (reference sequence). The CDR3 DNA reads TGTGCCAGCAGCCCCCGGGGGACCGTGCTCCCTCCGCAGTTCTTC. It encodes CASSPRGTVLPPQFF.

This rearrangement joins TRBV2 to TRBJ2-2; TRBD2 is a possible D gene (6 bases). The CDR3 extends over 17 amino acids. Germline V gene sequence: CDR1 SNHLY, CDR2 FYNNEI. With 6 bases removed from V and 7 bases from J, the gap between germline ends came to 24 bases. This CDR3 is CASSPYLDSLGGGELFF. For the CDR3, the DNA is TGTGCCAGCAGCCCATACCTGGACTCCCTCGGGGGCGGGGAGCTGTTTTTT.

This clone was counted once. The V and J genes are TRBV7-2 and TRBJ2-1; 11 positions agree with TRBD1. This CDR3 region has 15 residues. From germline, CDR1 is SGHTA and CDR2 FQGNSA. Trimming at V came to 3 bases and at J to 2 bases, leaving 0 bases not matched to a gene. The CDR3 loop reads CASSLGQGAYNEQFF. The CDR3, as DNA: TGTGCCAGCAGCTTGGGACAGGGGGCCTACAATGAGCAGTTCTTC.

The V gene is TRBV5-1, the J gene TRBJ2-1; 11 bases fit TRBD2. The CDR3 has 15 amino acids. Germline values: CDR1 SGHRS, CDR2 YFSETQ. With 5 bases clipped from V and 0 bases from J, the junction kept 1 base outside the gene matches. CDR3 sequence: CASRGTSGSYNEQFF. The CDR3 DNA reads TGCGCCAGCAGGGGGACTAGCGGCTCCTACAATGAGCAGTTCTTC.

This chain uses TRBV27 with TRBJ2-2, with D perhaps assigned TRBD1 or TRBD2 (5 bases each). Germline lookup yields CDR1 MNHEY and CDR2 SMNVEV (reference sequence). Trimming took 4 bases from V and 6 from J, leaving 9 bases between them. This CDR3 is built from 13 residues. CDR3 loop: CASSYGTAGELFF. CDR3 coding DNA: TGTGCCAGCAGTTACGGGACGGCCGGGGAGCTGTTTTTT.

This chain links TRBV11-1 with TRBJ2-3; D may be TRBD2 (6 bases). There are 15 residues in the CDR3. Looked up from germline, CDR1 is SGHAT and CDR2 is FQDESV (reference sequence). The V and J ends lost 6 bases and 0 bases respectively, with 13 bases between them. CDR3: CASRTSSVSTDTQYF. DNA for the CDR3: TGTGCCAGCAGGACTTCTAGCGTGAGCACAGATACGCAGTATTTT.

J is TRBJ2-7 and V is TRBV9; D gene ambiguous. Germline assignment: CDR1 SGDLS and CDR2 YYNGEE. CDR3 size: 13 residues. The V end was cut by 4 bases, the J end by 0 bases, with 8 bases between. CDR3 sequence reads: CASSPGFSYEQYF. The CDR3 nucleotides read TGTGCCAGCAGCCCCGGGTTCTCCTACGAGCAGTACTTC.

V gene TRBV5-1 combines with J gene TRBJ2-7; perhaps TRBD1 as D (6 bases). This CDR3 comprises 15 residues. The germline CDR1 and CDR2 sequences are SGHRS and YFSETQ. Trimming left V 0 bases short and J 7 bases short, with 17 bases between. CDR3 sequence (DNA): TGCGCCAGCAGCTTGGGGGACACTGGGGGTAAGGAGCAGTACTTC. It specifies CASSLGDTGGKEQYF.

This chain connects TRBV7-9 to TRBJ2-3; TRBD2 is a possible D gene (6 bases). Germline CDR1 is SEHNR and CDR2 is FQNEAQ (reference sequence). The V gene lost 10 bases and the J gene lost 2 bases, with 22 bases spanning the gap. There are 16 residues in the CDR3. CDR3 sequence: CANRPPGEYYTDTQYF. The CDR3 DNA sequence: TGTGCCAACCGGCCCCCGGGAGAATATTACACAGATACGCAGTATTTT. Supplemented by reference TRBV7-9 and TRBJ2-3, the full variable domain reads DTGVSQNPRHKITKRGQNVTFRCDPISEHNRLYWYRQTLGQGPEFLTYFQNEAQLEKSRLLSDRFSAERPKGSFSTLEIQRTEQGDSAMYLCANRPPGEYYTDTQYFGPGTRLTVL.

This chain joins TRBV7-2 and TRBJ2-2; D is unresolved. Germline V gene lookup returns CDR1 SGHTA and CDR2 FQGNSA. V was shortened by 1 base and J by 8 bases, with 11 bases between the two germline ends. The CDR3 runs 14 residues. CDR3 amino acids: CASSLVRAAGELFF. In DNA, the CDR3 is TGTGCCAGCAGCTTAGTCCGGGCAGCGGGGGAGCTGTTTTTT.

The gene calls are TRBV21-1 and TRBJ2-3; the table's D gene call, TRBD1, was not cross checked with the DNA. TRBV21-1 is annotated as a pseudogene. This CDR3 has 16 amino acids. CDR3: CASSKVRGTSTDTQYF. In DNA form, the CDR3 reads TGTGCCAGCAGCAAAGTAAGGGGGACCAGCACAGATACGCAGTATTTT.

Comments on this clone: Other DNA variants within this sample encode the same CDR3. This sequence joins TRBV29-1 and TRBJ2-7, with D possibly being TRBD2 (6 bases). V lost 6 bases, J lost 2 bases, and 11 bases lay in between. Germline V CDR1 and CDR2: SQVTM, ANQGSEA. There are 12 residues in the CDR3. The CDR3 DNA sequence: TGCAGCGTCGGGGACTCCACCTACGAGCAGTACTTC. It encodes CSVGDSTYEQYF.

The chain couples TRBV11-3 to TRBJ1-1; TRBD1 aligns across 7 bases. The germline gives CDR1 SGHNT, CDR2 YENEEA. V lost 4 bases to trimming and J lost 4 bases; unmatched junction nucleotides: 9. There are 15 residues in the CDR3. As DNA, the CDR3 is TGTGCCAGCAGCTCCTCACAGGGGATTCGCACTGAAGCTTTCTTT. This encodes CASSSSQGIRTEAFF.

In its sample, this clone was seen once. The chain is built from TRBV24-1 and TRBJ2-3; D perhaps matches TRBD2 (5 bases). Germline V gene data show CDR1 as KGHDR and CDR2 as SFDVKD. The CDR3 is made up of 15 amino acids. V was shortened by 2 bases and J by 0 bases, with 8 bases between the two germline ends. The CDR3 DNA reads as TGTGCCACCAGTGATTCGACGGGAAGCACAGATACGCAGTATTTT. Protein sequence: CATSDSTGSTDTQYF.